The T cell receptor beta chain under discussion was sequenced for a study of OX40 agonist ivuxolimab in advanced cancers. In the study overall: Ivuxolimab was a fully human IgG2 agonistic monoclonal antibody targeting the costimulatory receptor OX40 (CD134). Intravenous ivuxolimab was administered to patients every 2 weeks at six dose levels: 0.01, 0.1, 0.3, 1.5, 3 and 10 mg/kg. In the dose-escalation cohort, 70% to 85% of patients were male, and the mean age was around 65 years with a range of roughly 20 to 80. The paper covers the monotherapy dose-escalation part of the phase I ivuxolimab trial, which included N = 52 patients. Of the roughly 50 dose-escalation patients, hepatocellular carcinoma was present in around 20, melanoma in around 15, renal cell carcinoma in 9 and head and neck cancer in 9. Prior anti-PD-1, anti-PD-L1 or anti-CTLA-4 therapy was permitted, and approximately 42% of dose-escalation patients had received checkpoint inhibitors. Partial responses occurred in three dose-escalation patients: two with cutaneous melanoma and one with hepatocellular carcinoma. Peripheral TCRbeta sequencing was intended to test whether TCR sequence diversity was altered and clonal T-cell expansion was caused by ivuxolimab. Overall study outcomes, separate from this receptor: Low levels of normalized T-cell clonal expansion were also seen in some nonresponding patients. After ivuxolimab, more expanded clones were found on average in CD8+ T cells than in CD4+ T cells. Clonal expansion of both CD4+ and CD8+ blood T cells was observed from baseline to week 6 at doses 0.1 to 3.0 mg/kg. The antigen specificity of the peripheral T cells that underwent clonal expansion was not determined. In the 0.1-3.0 mg/kg groups, partial responders had among the lowest normalized peripheral clonal expansion, particularly in CD8+ T cells.

Comments on this clone: Its antigen is currently not known. Base qualities were left out, and no much larger clone turns up one base away.

Patients with autoimmune disease history or receiving systemic immunosuppression were excluded from the trial. Peripheral blood for TCR sequencing was collected from all dose cohorts at baseline, on cycle 4 day 1, and on cycle 7 day 1. Samples came from an open-label, multicenter, first-in-human phase I dose-escalation trial of ivuxolimab. Adults with locally advanced or metastatic melanoma, renal cell carcinoma, hepatocellular carcinoma or head and neck squamous cell carcinoma were enrolled in the trial. Before TCR sequencing, CD4+ and CD8+ T cells were separately sorted from peripheral blood. Compared with germline, V lacks 4 bases and J lacks 1 base; bases without a gene match: 7. Taken from cysteine to phenylalanine, the CDR3 has 16 residues. Left in the record is the CDR3 DNA by itself, 48 bases read in frame from the first base. The germline V gene supplies CDR1 SGHRS and CDR2 YFSETQ. For sequencing of the TCRbeta CDR3 region, genomic DNA was extracted from the sorted cells. The immunoSEQ Assay was used to sequence the TCRbeta CDR3 regions. Held by TCRdb, this immuneACCESS table contains in-frame sequences only and omits some clones. Under half of the omission traces to an unresolved V gene where checked; the cause of the rest is unknown. The sample table shows 70,000 to 95,000 clones, and 90% to 95% are seen once. The top ten clones comprise around 21% of the sample.

Sequenced material: CD4+ or CD8+ T cells sorted from blood, taken in a trial of the OX40 agonist ivuxolimab. Recombination joined TRBV5-1 with TRBJ2-5, with 10 central nucleotides matching TRBD1. The clonotype was recovered from an adult with an advanced solid tumor such as melanoma, head and neck, liver or kidney cancer. The CDR3 amino acid sequence is: CASSTGTGVFQETQYF. The DNA reads TGCGCCAGCAGCACCGGGACAGGGGTGTTCCAAGAGACCCAGTACTTC.